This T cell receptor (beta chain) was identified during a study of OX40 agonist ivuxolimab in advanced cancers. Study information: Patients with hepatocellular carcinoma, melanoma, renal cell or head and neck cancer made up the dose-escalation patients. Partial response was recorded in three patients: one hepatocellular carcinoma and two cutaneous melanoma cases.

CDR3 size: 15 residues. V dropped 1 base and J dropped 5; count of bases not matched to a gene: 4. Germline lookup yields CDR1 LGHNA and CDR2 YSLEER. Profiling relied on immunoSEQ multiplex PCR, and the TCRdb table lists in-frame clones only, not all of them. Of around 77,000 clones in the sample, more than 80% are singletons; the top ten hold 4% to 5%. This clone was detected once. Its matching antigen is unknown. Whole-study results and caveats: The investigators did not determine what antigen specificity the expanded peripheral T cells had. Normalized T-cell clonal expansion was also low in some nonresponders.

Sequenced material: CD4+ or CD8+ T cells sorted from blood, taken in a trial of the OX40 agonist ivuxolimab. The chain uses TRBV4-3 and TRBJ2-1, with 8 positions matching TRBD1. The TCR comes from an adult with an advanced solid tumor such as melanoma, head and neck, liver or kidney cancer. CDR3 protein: CASSQGDRRDNEQFF. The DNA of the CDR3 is TGCGCCAGCAGCCAAGGGGACAGGAGAGACAATGAGCAGTTCTTC.